This T cell receptor beta chain was profiled in a study of patients and donors after allogeneic stem cell transplantation. TCRdb ran MiXCR on the RT-PCR reads and lists one entry per CDR3 protein. The table has over 150,000 distinct CDR3 sequences, around 28% seen once. The germline gives CDR1 SGHRS, CDR2 YFSETQ. The germline V and J ends were trimmed by 1 base and 5 bases, with 12 bases remaining between them. The CDR3 runs to 15 residues. The sequence came from a human donor who was either an allogeneic HSCT recipient or a stem cell or donor lymphocyte infusion donor (not recorded which). It is not recorded whose cells these are; they may come from a transplant donor. Sequencing was done on a sample of blood, either unsorted or a sorted T cell fraction (not recorded which). V is TRBV5-1 and J is TRBJ1-4; the D gene is possibly TRBD1 (6 bases). The CDR3 sequence: CASSLRQGLNEKLFF. The CDR3 DNA reads TGCGCCAGCAGCTTGCGGCAGGGGCTAAATGAAAAACTGTTTTTT.